Listed below are T cell receptor beta chains from one sample, sequenced in a study of shared clonotypes between healthy human individuals. Some clones are missing from TCRdb's copy, which holds only in-frame ones; the method was immunoSEQ multiplex PCR. The sample records around 1.4 million clones, approximately 98.5% being singletons. The sequencing sample was made of naive CD4+ T cells sorted from blood. All receptors come from a man between 25 and 39 years old in good health. CDR3s include the opening cysteine and the closing phenylalanine or tryptophan. The order of the fields is V gene, CDR3 length, J gene, CDR3 protein.

>TRBV29-1|13|TRBJ2-3
CSVEIHPGDTQYF
>TRBV29-1|14|TRBJ2-7
CSVEGQGSPYEQYF
>TRBV28|15|TRBJ2-7
CASSKRQGRTYEQYF
>TRBV28|14|TRBJ2-1
CASRPPGQSNEQFF
>TRBV14|17|TRBJ2-1
CASRRTSGRRGPNEQFF
>TRBV11-3|17|TRBJ1-4
CASSPHRADYHNEKLFF
>TRBV6-1|14|TRBJ1-5
CASSELRDNQPQHF
>TRBV10-3|16|TRBJ2-1
CAISEMTSGRANEQFF
>TRBV29-1|13|TRBJ2-3
CSVEWGGTDTQYF
>TRBV30|19|TRBJ2-1
CAWRGRLAGGRAHYNEQFF
>TRBV5-1|13|TRBJ2-7
CASSMRVKDEQYF
>TRBV5-3|13|TRBJ2-7
CARSASGRREQYF
>TRBV18|16|TRBJ1-4
CASSPQGRATNEKLFF
>TRBV27|15|TRBJ2-7
CASSLSPGSSYEQYF
>TRBV11-2|14|TRBJ2-7
CASSRGQGVYEQYF
>TRBV28|13|TRBJ2-5
CASSLSSRETQYF
>TRBV4-2|16|TRBJ2-2
CASSPNFREPPGGLFF
>TRBV30|11|TRBJ2-5
CAWSVQETQYF
>TRBV7-9|13|TRBJ2-5
CASSLAGWETQYF
>TRBV6-5|15|TRBJ2-1
CASSSPGGGAYEQFF
>TRBV19|22|TRBJ2-6
CASRRPRRSRGDPQSGANVLTF
>TRBV7-2|17|TRBJ2-4
CASSPGGLASAKNIQYF
>TRBV30|14|TRBJ2-1
CAWTEGQGANEQFF
>TRBV29-1|12|TRBJ2-1
CSVDQPWDEQFF
>TRBV4-2|16|TRBJ2-1
CASSQDPVRSYNEQFF
>TRBV15|16|TRBJ1-5
CATSRTGGFSNQPQHF
>TRBV6-5|14|TRBJ1-2
CASHPQGIYYGYTF
>TRBV7-9|12|TRBJ2-1
CASSLNREEQFF
>TRBV6-5|12|TRBJ1-2
CASSYRGLVYTF
>TRBV7-2|15|TRBJ2-2
CASSPRTASTGELFF
>TRBV11-3|13|TRBJ2-7
CASSLEPETEQYF
>TRBV7-2|15|TRBJ2-1
CASSPRDPGGNEQFF